Following are 21 T cell receptor beta chains from one sample sequenced in a study of T cells in women clearing cervical HPV infection. Libraries were prepared by immunoSEQ multiplex PCR; TCRdb keeps only in-frame clonotypes and omits some of them. In total, the table holds some 31,000 clones. Material for sequencing was blood buffy coat. The receptors derive from a woman between 18 and 69 years old with a cervical HPV16 infection that either progressed to CIN3+ or cleared (not recorded which).

The CDR3 region is CASSLGPFGEQYF. The part of the CDR3 DNA that was read is TGTGCCAGTAGTTTGGGCCCCTTCGGCGAG. The chain carries TRBV19 and TRBJ2-7; D unclear. The read terminates 3 residues before the CDR3 end, so the remaining end is supplied by the germline J gene. Germline V lookup: CDR1 LNHDA, CDR2 SQIVND (reference sequence). The ends were cut back, 5 bases at V and 6 bases at J, with 14 bases in the middle. CDR3 length: 13 residues.

Note on this clone: The read ends 3 residues early relative to the CDR3; the germline J gene fills the gap. The chain combines TRBV20-1 with TRBJ1-2, with unresolved D. The CDR3 runs to 12 residues. The germline V gene encodes CDR1 DFQATT and CDR2 SNEGSKA (reference sequence). The germline V and J ends were trimmed by 3 bases and 0 bases, with 5 bases remaining between them. The covered CDR3 bases are TGCAGTGCTAGCCACTCTAACTATGGC. As protein: CSASHSNYG. The whole CDR3 protein is CSASHSNYGYTF.

CDR3: CASRAGNEKLFF. The sequenced part of the CDR3 DNA is TGTGCCAGCAGGGCGGGTAATGAAAAG. The chain links TRBV6-2 or TRBV6-3 to TRBJ2-2; the D gene is possibly TRBD2 (5 bases). The read terminates 3 residues ahead of where the CDR3 ends, so the germline J gene completes it. Looked up from germline, CDR1 is MNHEY and CDR2 is SVGEGT. This CDR3 is built from 12 residues.

As regards this clone: With the read ending 3 residues before the CDR3 end, the germline J gene is used to fill in that end. The chain has TRBV7-3 and TRBJ2-1; TRBD1 aligns across 8 bases. V dropped 5 bases and J dropped 4; count of bases not matched to a gene: 7. Looked up from germline, CDR1 is SGHTA and CDR2 is FQGTGA. The CDR3 is made up of 15 amino acids. Incomplete CDR3 DNA: TGTGCCAGCAGCCACGGACAGGGAATGTACAATGAG. Protein product: CASSHGQGMYNE. The CDR3, in full, reads CASSHGQGMYNEQFF.

The CDR3 DNA, read in part, is TGTGCCAGCTCACCACTAGGGGCGCAAGACTATGGC. Translation gives CASSPLGAQDYG. The whole CDR3 region reads CASSPLGAQDYGYTF. This chain uses TRBV18 with TRBJ1-2; D possibly corresponds to TRBD1 (5 bases). Read coverage stops 3 residues before the CDR3 terminus; the germline J gene supplies the remainder. CDR3 length equals 15 residues. V was cut by 1 base and J by 3 bases, with 12 bases left in between. Germline V CDR1 and CDR2: KGHSH, LQKENI.

A word on this clone: The DNA ends 3 residues before the CDR3 does, and the rest of the CDR3 is filled in from the germline J gene. The gene calls are TRBV7-7 and TRBJ2-1; D is possibly TRBD1 (6 bases). The V and J ends lost 5 bases and 1 base respectively, with 12 bases between them. The CDR3 contains 15 residues. Looked up from germline, CDR1 is SSHAT and CDR2 is FNYEAQ (reference sequence). This chain's CDR3 is CASSPLGASYNEQFF. The DNA read from the CDR3 is TGTGCCAGCAGCCCTTTGGGGGCGTCCTACAATGAG.

Of note for this clone: The read ends 3 residues early relative to the CDR3; the germline J gene fills the gap. This chain joins TRBV19 and TRBJ2-7; 14 bases are a match to TRBD2. The trim removed 6 bases at V and 3 bases at J, leaving 10 bases unmatched. The germline CDR1 and CDR2 sequences are LNHDA and SQIVND (reference sequence). The CDR3 loop spans 17 amino acids. The CDR3 sequence: CASRDHGTSGSVYEQYF. CDR3 DNA, as far as it was read: TGTGCCAGTAGGGATCACGGGACTAGCGGGAGTGTCTACGAG.

As for this clone: The read gets to within 3 residues of the CDR3 end, and the germline J gene fills in the rest. The chain carries TRBV7-3 and TRBJ1-6, with TRBD1 as a possible D gene (5 bases). V lost 2 bases and J 7 bases, leaving 18 bases between the germline ends. Germline V CDR1 and CDR2: SGHTA, FQGTGA. The CDR3 consists of 17 residues. The CDR3 sequence is CASSLFPGSRGNSPLHF. The CDR3 bases that were read are TGTGCCAGCAGCTTATTTCCTGGGTCGAGGGGAAATTCACCC.

Notes on this clone: The read falls 3 residues short of the CDR3 end, and the missing part is taken from the germline J gene. The rearrangement links TRBV5-1 to TRBJ2-5, with 10 bases lining up with TRBD2. Germline values: CDR1 SGHRS, CDR2 YFSETQ. The trim removed 0 bases at V and 6 bases at J, leaving 5 bases unmatched. This CDR3 is built from 15 residues. Partial CDR3 DNA: TGCGCCAGCAGCTTGGGAGCGGGAGGGCCTCAGACC. As protein: CASSLGAGGPQT. The full CDR3 sequence reads CASSLGAGGPQTQYF.

Points on this clone: The CDR3 extends 3 residues past the end of the read, so its final part is completed from the germline J gene. V and J are TRBV19 and TRBJ2-7, with 9 bases lining up with TRBD1. Germline lookup yields CDR1 LNHDA and CDR2 SQIVND (reference sequence). CDR3 length: 14 amino acids. The trim removed 5 bases at V and 4 bases at J, leaving 6 bases unmatched. The sequenced CDR3 bases are TGTGCCAGTAGTTTCCGGGACAGGGAGTACGAG. It encodes CASSFRDREYE. The full CDR3 protein is CASSFRDREYEQYF.

Notes on this clone: The observed sequence ends 3 residues before the CDR3 terminus, with the missing tail filled in from the germline J gene. This chain connects TRBV10-1 to TRBJ2-5; the match to TRBD2 covers 10 bases. Germline CDR1 and CDR2: WNHNN and SYGVQD (reference sequence). CDR3 size: 15 residues. Trimming took 6 bases from V and 2 from J; bases not matched to a gene: 6. The CDR3 here is CASSAAGGLQETQYF. Incomplete CDR3 DNA: TGCGCCAGCAGCGCAGCGGGGGGGCTTCAAGAGACC.

The sequenced CDR3 bases are TGTGCCAGCTCTCCCTTGAAGGGCACAGATACG. Residues: CASSPLKGTDT. The whole CDR3 region reads CASSPLKGTDTQYF. The chain has TRBV18 and TRBJ2-3; the D is unclear. Read data end 3 residues before the CDR3 end; the end is taken from the germline J gene. The CDR3 runs 14 residues. The germline V gene has CDR1 KGHSH and CDR2 LQKENI. Trimming cost V 6 bases and J 1 base, with 11 bases left between them. Full variable domain (outside the CDR3, taken from reference TRBV18 and TRBJ2-3): NAGVMQNPRHLVRRRGQEARLRCSPMKGHSHVYWYRQLPEEGLKFMVYLQKENIIDESGMPKERFSAEFPKEGPSILRIQQVVRGDSAAYFCASSPLKGTDTQYFGPGTRLTVL.

Worth noting for this clone: Read coverage stops 3 residues before the CDR3 terminus; the germline J gene supplies the remainder. Different DNA sequences within this sample yield the same CDR3. The chain employs TRBV18 and TRBJ2-7; TRBD2 agrees at 7 bases. V gave up 6 bases and J gave up 3 bases; unmatched junction bases: 11. Germline assignment: CDR1 KGHSH and CDR2 LQKENI. The CDR3 runs 15 residues. The part of the CDR3 DNA that was read is TGTGCCAGCTCCCCCCCTGGCGGGAGAATCTACGAG. Its translation is CASSPPGGRIYE. The entire CDR3 protein is CASSPPGGRIYEQYF.

About this clone: The CDR3 extends 3 residues past the end of the read, so its final part is completed from the germline J gene. This rearrangement joins TRBV18 to TRBJ1-1; unclear D gene. This CDR3 has 13 amino acids. V was cut by 3 bases and J by 1 base, with 6 bases left in between. Germline-derived CDR1 and CDR2 are KGHSH and LQKENI. Incomplete CDR3 DNA: TGTGCCAGCTCACCTCTACGGAACACTGAA. It specifies CASSPLRNTE. The CDR3, in full, reads CASSPLRNTEAFF.

Comment on this clone: The sequence runs out 3 residues before the end of the CDR3; the remainder is reconstructed from the germline J gene. This sequence joins TRBV19 and TRBJ2-2; 8 positions agree with TRBD1. The CDR3 sequence is 14 residues long. Germline loops: CDR1 LNHDA, CDR2 SQIVND (reference sequence). The CDR3 sequence: CASSTDRVRNKLFF. Partial CDR3 DNA: TGTGCCAGTAGTACGGACAGGGTGAGGAATAAG.

Of note for this clone: The read finishes 3 residues shy of the CDR3 end, and the germline J gene is used to complete it. This chain links TRBV19 with TRBJ1-3, with D perhaps TRBD1 (5 bases). The CDR3 contains 12 residues. V lost 11 bases to trimming and J lost 2 bases, with 10 bases between them. CDR1 and CDR2 from the germline V gene are LNHDA and SQIVND (reference sequence). The CDR3 region is CAAQGAGNTIYF. CDR3 DNA (partial): TGTGCCGCCCAGGGTGCTGGAAACACC. Based on the CDR3 plus reference TRBV19 and TRBJ1-3, the full variable domain is DGGITQSPKYLFRKEGQNVTLSCEQNLNHDAMYWYRQDPGQGLRLIYYSQIVNDFQKGDIAEGYSVSREKKESFPLTVTSAQKNPTAFYLCAAQGAGNTIYFGEGSWLTVV.

A remark on this clone: The read halts 3 residues ahead of the CDR3 end, with the missing end drawn from the germline J gene. V and J are TRBV7-2 and TRBJ2-5; D is unclear. Looked up from germline, CDR1 is SGHTA and CDR2 is FQGNSA. Trimming stripped 4 bases from V and 7 bases from J, with 13 bases between. The length of the CDR3 is 13 residues. This chain's CDR3 is CASSWNPSGTQYF. The DNA read from the CDR3 is TGTGCCAGCAGCTGGAACCCCTCAGGGACC.

Worth noting for this clone: The read finishes 3 residues shy of the CDR3 end, and the germline J gene is used to complete it. The chain uses TRBV7-6 and TRBJ2-3; 15 bases agree with TRBD2. CDR3 length: 17 amino acids. The germline V gene has CDR1 SGHVS and CDR2 FNYEAQ. The part of the CDR3 DNA that was read is TGTGCCAGCAGCCCCGGGACTAGCGGGGGGTTTCAAGAGACG. Encoded protein: CASSPGTSGGFQET. In full, the CDR3 reads CASSPGTSGGFQETQYF. Based on the CDR3 plus reference TRBV7-6 and TRBJ2-3, the full variable domain is GAGVSQSPRYKVTKRGQDVALRCDPISGHVSLYWYRQALGQGPEFLTYFNYEAQQDKSGLPNDRFSAERPEGSISTLTIQRTEQRDSAMYRCASSPGTSGGFQETQYFGPGTRLTVL.

With respect to this clone: The CDR3 is cut off 3 residues early in the read; its end comes from the germline J gene. The chain employs TRBV5-6 and TRBJ2-3; 7 bases fit TRBD2. The CDR3 extends over 13 amino acids. Germline V gives CDR1 SGHDT, CDR2 YYEEEE. CDR3 in amino acids: CASSLRAGETQYF. The sequenced part of the CDR3 DNA is TGTGCCAGCAGCTTAAGGGCGGGAGAGACG.

On this clone: The read terminates 3 residues ahead of where the CDR3 ends, so the germline J gene completes it. V usage is TRBV6-4 and J usage is TRBJ1-2, with a weak D call TRBD1 (5 bases). Germline CDR1 MRHNA, CDR2 SNTAGT. The CDR3 loop spans 15 amino acids. CDR3 in amino acids: CASRRGAGGSDTYTF. The CDR3 bases that were read are TGTGCCAGCAGGAGGGGAGCGGGAGGCTCAGATACC.

In regard to this clone: The read terminates 3 residues before the CDR3 end, so the remaining end is supplied by the germline J gene. This chain links TRBV7-3 with TRBJ2-6, with unresolved D. Trimming took 3 bases from V and 4 from J, leaving 16 bases between them. This CDR3 has 17 amino acids. CDR1 and CDR2 from the germline V gene are SGHTA and FQGTGA. The CDR3: CASSLTPMRPGANVLTF. The sequenced CDR3 bases are TGTGCCAGCAGCTTGACACCCATGAGACCCGGGGCCAACGTC.